One and the same sample provided the 9 T cell receptor beta chains below, sequenced in a study of blood T cell repertoires in COVID-19. TCRdb keeps only in-frame clones here, not all; method: immunoSEQ multiplex PCR. The sample carries around 180,000 clones, roughly 83% recorded once. Sequenced sample: PBMCs or T cells enriched from blood (not recorded which). These receptors all come from a woman aged 30 to 39 who had recovered from COVID-19.

This sequence joins TRBV28 and TRBJ2-3; 10 bases align to TRBD1. This CDR3 has 16 residues. The junction had 10 bases not matched to a gene; V was cut back by 6 bases and J by 4 bases. CDR1 MDHEN and CDR2 SYDVKM come from the germline V gene. DNA of the CDR3: TGTGCCAGCAGCACGCCGGGACAGGGGTCCCCAGATACGCAGTATTTT. Its protein product is CASSTPGQGSPDTQYF.

This clone occurred once. CDR3 residues: CASSLGTGGSTDTQYF. CDR3 coding DNA: TGTGCCAGCAGCTTAGGGACAGGGGGTAGCACAGATACGCAGTATTTT. The V call is TRBV7-2, the J call TRBJ2-3; 10 positions match TRBD1. The CDR3 covers 16 residues. Trimming removed 1 base from V and 0 bases from J; junction bases left unmatched: 1. Germline loops: CDR1 SGHTA, CDR2 FQGNSA.

V is TRBV3-1 (or the pseudogene TRBV3-2) and J is TRBJ2-4, with a tentative D call TRBD1 (6 bases). V was clipped by 4 bases and J by 6 bases, with 16 bases between them. This CDR3 region has 15 residues. The germline CDR1 and CDR2 sequences are LGHDT and YNNKEL (reference sequence). The CDR3 sequence: CASSPSWEGGNIQYF. The CDR3, as DNA: TGTGCCAGCAGCCCCAGTTGGGAAGGGGGAAACATTCAGTACTTC.

The rearrangement links TRBV5-4 to TRBJ2-1; 11 bases fit TRBD2. CDR3 length equals 15 residues. Germline V gene data show CDR1 as SGHNT and CDR2 as YYREEE (reference sequence). Trimming removed 1 base from V and 10 bases from J; junction bases left unmatched: 7. The CDR3, as DNA: TGTGCCAGCAGCTTGACTAGCGGGAGTAGAATGGAGCAGTTCTTC. Protein: CASSLTSGSRMEQFF.

V usage is TRBV19 and J usage is TRBJ2-1; D uncertain. The V gene's germline CDR1 is LNHDA and CDR2 SQIVND (reference sequence). V dropped 3 bases and J dropped 8 bases, with 14 bases sitting between them. The CDR3 totals 14 residues. CDR3 loop: CASSIPGSPHEQFF. CDR3 in DNA: TGTGCCAGTAGTATTCCCGGGTCCCCACATGAGCAGTTCTTC.

This chain joins TRBV19 and TRBJ1-2; 7 bases align to TRBD1. The CDR3 is made up of 12 amino acids. CDR1 LNHDA and CDR2 SQIVND come from the germline V gene (reference sequence). The trim removed 7 bases at V and 4 bases at J, leaving 3 bases unmatched. The CDR3 nucleotides are TGTGCCAGTACTAGACAGGGCTATGGCTACACCTTC. It specifies CASTRQGYGYTF.

The rearrangement joins TRBV19 to TRBJ2-1, with 8 bases fitting TRBD2. Germline loops: CDR1 LNHDA, CDR2 SQIVND (reference sequence). This CDR3 spans 15 amino acids. Trimming removed 2 bases from V and 7 bases from J; junction bases left unmatched: 7. The CDR3 protein is CASSITGGPRNEQFF. For the CDR3, the DNA is TGTGCCAGTAGTATAACGGGAGGGCCCAGGAATGAGCAGTTCTTC.

This clone has just one count. The V and J genes are TRBV5-1 and TRBJ2-3; D remains unclear. Germline CDR1 and CDR2: SGHRS and YFSETQ. CDR3 length: 15 amino acids. Trimming took off 1 base at V and 1 base at J, with 10 bases between the two ends. The chain's CDR3 is CASSLSTGRTDTQYF. CDR3 coding DNA: TGCGCCAGCAGCTTGTCCACTGGTCGCACAGATACGCAGTATTTT.

This chain uses TRBV6-5 with TRBJ2-3; D is unresolved. V was cut by 5 bases and J by 2 bases, with 8 bases left in between. The germline V gene encodes CDR1 MNHEY and CDR2 SVGAGI. There are 13 residues in the CDR3. CDR3 nucleotide sequence: TGTGCCAGCAGTCGCAGTACCACAGATACGCAGTATTTT. Protein product: CASSRSTTDTQYF.